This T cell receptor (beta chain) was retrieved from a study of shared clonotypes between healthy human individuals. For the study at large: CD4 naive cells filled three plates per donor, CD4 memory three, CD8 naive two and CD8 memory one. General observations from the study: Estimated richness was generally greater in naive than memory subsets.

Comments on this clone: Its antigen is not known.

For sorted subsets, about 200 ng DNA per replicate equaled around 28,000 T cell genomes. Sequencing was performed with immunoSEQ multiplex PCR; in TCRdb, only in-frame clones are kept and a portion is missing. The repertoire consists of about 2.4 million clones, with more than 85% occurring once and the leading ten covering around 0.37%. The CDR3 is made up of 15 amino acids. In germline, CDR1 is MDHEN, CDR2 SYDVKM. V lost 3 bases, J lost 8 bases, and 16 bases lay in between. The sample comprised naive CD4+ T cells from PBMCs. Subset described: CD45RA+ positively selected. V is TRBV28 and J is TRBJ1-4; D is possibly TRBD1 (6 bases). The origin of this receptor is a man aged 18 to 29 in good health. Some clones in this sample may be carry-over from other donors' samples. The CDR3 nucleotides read TGTGCCAGCAGTTTTACGACAGGACTTAGCGAAAAACTGTTTTTT. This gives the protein CASSFTTGLSEKLFF.